What follows is one TCR beta chain and its context. This sample is drawn from a study of blood T cell repertoires in COVID-19. Study-wide context: Spain, Italy and the United States supplied samples that represented acute and convalescent COVID-19. In each case, the material was cDNA or gDNA derived from T cells, B-cell-depleted T cells, or PBMCs.

Per the original methods: Researchers report that nucleated cell counts were estimated from reference gene primer amplification. The method was immunoSEQ multiplex PCR; TCRdb's version includes in-frame clones alone and lacks a portion of them. V and J calls and clone size follow that table, whereas D and trimming were derived from the DNA. The table includes approximately 97,000 clones, around 87% detected once. V lost 5 bases, J lost 6 bases, and 14 bases lay in between. This CDR3 has 14 residues. Germline V gene data show CDR1 as LNHNV and CDR2 as YYDKDF (reference sequence). V and J are TRBV15 and TRBJ1-5, with unresolved D. Sequencing was done on a sample of peripheral blood. The sequence derives from a human donor in a cohort sampled during active COVID-19. In nucleotides, the CDR3 is TGTGCCACCAGCGGTGAACCGGCAGGTCAGCCCCAGCATTTT. This sequence encodes CATSGEPAGQPQHF.